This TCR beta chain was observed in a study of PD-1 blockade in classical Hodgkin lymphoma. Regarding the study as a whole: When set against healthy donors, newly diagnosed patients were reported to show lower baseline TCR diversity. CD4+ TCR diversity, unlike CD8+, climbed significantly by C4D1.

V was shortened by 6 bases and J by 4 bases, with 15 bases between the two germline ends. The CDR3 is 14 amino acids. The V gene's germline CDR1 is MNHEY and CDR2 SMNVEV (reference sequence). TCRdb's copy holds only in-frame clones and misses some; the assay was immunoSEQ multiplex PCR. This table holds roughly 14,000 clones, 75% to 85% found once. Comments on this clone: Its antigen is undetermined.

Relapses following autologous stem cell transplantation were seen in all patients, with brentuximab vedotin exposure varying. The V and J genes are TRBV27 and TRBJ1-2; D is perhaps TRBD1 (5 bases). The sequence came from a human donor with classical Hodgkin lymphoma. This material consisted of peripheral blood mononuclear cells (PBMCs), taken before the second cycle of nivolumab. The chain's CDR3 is CASSGGGKGYGYTF. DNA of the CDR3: TGTGCCAGCAGCGGGGGGGGGAAAGGCTATGGCTACACCTTC.